This T cell receptor beta chain was captured in a study of T cell changes during pregnancy in multiple sclerosis. Sequencing was performed with immunoSEQ multiplex PCR; in TCRdb, only in-frame clones are kept and a portion is missing. The profile shows 50,000 to 65,000 clones, about 93% of them singletons. Sequencing used CD8+ T cells from peripheral blood mononuclear cells, obtained in the second trimester of pregnancy. The sequence was obtained from a female donor with multiple sclerosis, enrolled in a pregnancy study.

The chain's CDR3 is CASSPGLVGEQYF. In nucleotides, the CDR3 is TGTGCCAGTAGCCCGGGACTAGTGGGCGAGCAGTACTTC. The chain couples TRBV19 to TRBJ2-7; 8 bases are a match to TRBD2. CDR3 length: 13 residues. V was clipped by 6 bases and J by 6 bases; unmatched bases: 7. Per germline, CDR1 LNHDA and CDR2 SQIVND (reference sequence).